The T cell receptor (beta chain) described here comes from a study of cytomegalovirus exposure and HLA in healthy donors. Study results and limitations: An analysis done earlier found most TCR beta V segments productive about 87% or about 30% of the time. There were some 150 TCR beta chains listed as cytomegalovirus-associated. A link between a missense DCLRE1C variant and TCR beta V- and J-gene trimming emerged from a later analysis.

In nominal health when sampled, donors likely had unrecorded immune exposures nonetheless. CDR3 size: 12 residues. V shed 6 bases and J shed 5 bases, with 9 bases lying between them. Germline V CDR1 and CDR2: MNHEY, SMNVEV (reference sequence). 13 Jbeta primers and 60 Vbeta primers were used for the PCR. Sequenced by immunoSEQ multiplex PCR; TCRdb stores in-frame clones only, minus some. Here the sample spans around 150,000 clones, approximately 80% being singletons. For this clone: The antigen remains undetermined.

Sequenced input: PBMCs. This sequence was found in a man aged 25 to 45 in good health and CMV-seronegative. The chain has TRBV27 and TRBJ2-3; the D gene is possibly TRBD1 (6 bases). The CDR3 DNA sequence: TGTGCCAGCAGCCCGGACAGAGATACGCAGTATTTT. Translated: CASSPDRDTQYF.